The entry below gives a single T cell receptor (beta chain) sequence along with its context. The sample has other DNA sequences that encode this CDR3 too. Before being deemed recovered, Cohort 3 donors had two negative PCRs, clearance, or symptom resolution. The CDR3 totals 13 residues. CDR1 is LGHNA and CDR2 is YSLEER in the germline V gene. Trimming shortened V by 0 bases and J by 4 bases, and 4 bases separated the two germline ends. This specimen comes from a study of blood T cell repertoires in COVID-19. Across the study: PBMCs, B-cell-depleted T cells, or T cells provided the cDNA or gDNA that made up the material.

The method was immunoSEQ multiplex PCR; TCRdb's version includes in-frame clones alone and lacks a portion of them. Found here are 200,000 to 250,000 clones, more than 80% of them singletons; the top ten hold about 1.7%. The source material was PBMCs or T cells enriched from blood (not recorded which). The clonotype was recovered from a man in his sixties who had recovered from COVID-19. The V and J genes are TRBV4-3 and TRBJ1-5; no firm D call. As DNA, the CDR3 is TGCGCCAGCAGCCAAGACAGGAATCAGCCCCAGCATTTT. It yields the protein CASSQDRNQPQHF.